The entry below describes one T cell receptor (beta chain). The data were taken from a study of neoadjuvant anti-PD-1 for oral cavity cancer. Patients had newly diagnosed, untreated stage II-IVA oral cavity squamous cell carcinoma. This CDR3 comprises 22 residues. The V gene lost 0 bases and the J gene lost 2 bases, with 30 bases spanning the gap. Germline V gene sequence: CDR1 SNHLY, CDR2 FYNNEI. Measured with immunoSEQ multiplex PCR; TCRdb has only the in-frame clones, and not every one. The table lists around 34,000 clones, roughly 89% of them singletons, with about 3.5% in the top ten. The chain couples TRBV2 to TRBJ2-3, with D unresolved. The specimen was PBMCs, collected before nivolumab (anti-PD-1) treatment. The sequence derives from a person aged 40 to 85 with oral cavity squamous cell carcinoma. The CDR3 protein is CASSEADDWVESDKKLTDTQYF. CDR3 bases: TGTGCCAGCAGTGAAGCGGACGATTGGGTTGAGAGTGACAAGAAACTCACAGATACGCAGTATTTT.